This T cell receptor beta chain is from a study of blood T cells in healthy people across ages. A second PCR, run for about 6 to 11 cycles, used a sample-barcoded 5' primer plus a J-beta primer mix. TCRdb used MiXCR to reprocess the 5' RACE reads, holding one entry per CDR3 protein. The sample yields 1.5 million to 2 million distinct CDR3 sequences, roughly 52% seen once. The study's findings and limits: Donor CMV infection status was unknown, possibly confounding age-related changes in expanded clonotypes.

Note on this clonotype: As yet, its antigen is unknown.

V shed 2 bases and J shed 3 bases, with 13 bases lying between them. Germline CDR1 MNHEY, CDR2 SVGEGT. CDR3 length equals 15 residues. Each sample used at least 7 million PBMCs. This TCR derives from a woman between 40 and 50 years old in good health. The chain joins TRBV6-2 or TRBV6-3 to TRBJ1-1; D not resolved. The sample comprised blood. In DNA, the CDR3 is TGTGCCAGCAGTTACCCCGAAGGGCAGTACACTGAAGCTTTCTTT. Amino acid sequence: CASSYPEGQYTEAFF.